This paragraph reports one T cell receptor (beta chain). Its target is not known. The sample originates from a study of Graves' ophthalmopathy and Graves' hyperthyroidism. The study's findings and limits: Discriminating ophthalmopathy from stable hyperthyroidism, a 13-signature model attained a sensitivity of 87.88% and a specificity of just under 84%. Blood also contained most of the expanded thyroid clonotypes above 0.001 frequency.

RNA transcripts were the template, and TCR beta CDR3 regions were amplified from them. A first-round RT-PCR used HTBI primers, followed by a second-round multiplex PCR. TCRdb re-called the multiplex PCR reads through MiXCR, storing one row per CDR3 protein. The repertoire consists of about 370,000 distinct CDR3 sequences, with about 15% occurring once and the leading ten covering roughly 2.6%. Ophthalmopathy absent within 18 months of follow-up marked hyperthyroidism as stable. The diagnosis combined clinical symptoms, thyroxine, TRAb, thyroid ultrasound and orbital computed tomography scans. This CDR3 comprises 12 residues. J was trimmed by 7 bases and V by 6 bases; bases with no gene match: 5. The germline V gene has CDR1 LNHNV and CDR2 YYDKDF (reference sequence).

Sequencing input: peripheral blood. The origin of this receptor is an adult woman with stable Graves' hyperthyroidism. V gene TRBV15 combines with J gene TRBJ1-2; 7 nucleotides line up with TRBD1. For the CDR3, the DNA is TGTGCCACCAGAAGACAGGGTCGTGGCTACACCTTC. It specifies CATRRQGRGYTF.